These T cell receptor beta chains were read from a single sample in a study of Graves' ophthalmopathy and Graves' hyperthyroidism. TCRdb processed the multiplex PCR reads anew with MiXCR; each CDR3 protein has one entry. Of hundreds of thousands of distinct CDR3 sequences listed, about two fifths are singletons. The specimen was peripheral blood. The receptors shown here come from an adult man with Graves' ophthalmopathy. Each CDR3 is given without its conserved first and last residue. A D gene is named only where the DNA matches it firmly. Size is omitted from some rows. Given values are once, few, many or a class for expanded clones.

clone_size j_call d_call v_call cdr3_aa
few TRBJ2-7 TRBD2 TRBV7-9 ASSSNRRLAIYEQY
many TRBJ2-7 TRBD2 TRBV19 ASRIAGGGEQY
- TRBJ1-1 - TRBV11-3 ASSQTGWTEAF
few TRBJ2-7 TRBD1 TRBV6-6 ASSREGASYEQY
- TRBJ2-2 TRBD1 TRBV2 ASDALPRQGVDTGELF
- TRBJ1-5 - TRBV5-8 ASSLESGSYQPQH
- TRBJ1-2 - TRBV29-1 SVGGVGPLHGYT
many TRBJ1-2 - TRBV29-1 SGRDRNYGYT
- TRBJ2-7 TRBD2 TRBV20-1 STQAGGRAEQY
- TRBJ1-1 TRBD1 TRBV18 ASSLGTVSMNTEAF
- TRBJ1-2 TRBD1 TRBV19 ASSIRTGRSDGYT
few TRBJ1-2 - TRBV10-3 ASRGQPNYGYT
many TRBJ2-3 - TRBV7-2 ASSLGPDTQY
- TRBJ2-7 TRBD2 TRBV7-9 ASSRSSPGLAGGSYEQY
many TRBJ1-1 - TRBV20-1 SARARRDEAF
once TRBJ2-2 TRBD2 TRBV7-9 ASSQGSGGPAGELF